Below are 8 T cell receptor beta chains sequenced from a single sample in a study of blood T cells in healthy people across ages. A second PCR, run for about 7 to 11 cycles, used a sample-barcoded 5' primer plus a J-beta primer mix. TCRdb reprocessed the 5' RACE reads with MiXCR, giving one entry per CDR3 protein. This table has about 700,000 distinct CDR3 sequences, approximately 29% appearing once. The sample taken for sequencing was blood. The receptors stem from a woman of 80 years or more in good health.

This clonotype was detected once. V usage is TRBV5-1 and J usage is TRBJ2-1, with a weak D call TRBD1 (5 bases). Germline CDR1 is SGHRS and CDR2 is YFSETQ. CDR3 length: 16 amino acids. V shed 1 base and J shed 0 bases, with 11 bases lying between them. CDR3 amino acids: CASSLMWGRSYNEQFF. The CDR3 region has the DNA TGCGCCAGCAGCTTGATGTGGGGCCGCTCCTACAATGAGCAGTTCTTC.

As to this clonotype: At one end the junction does not follow the germline gene, possibly because of a read error. V is TRBV7-2 and J is TRBJ2-5, with 8 bases identical to TRBD2. The CDR3 is made up of 15 amino acids. Germline lookup yields CDR1 SGHTA and CDR2 FQGNSA. The DNA of the CDR3 is TGTGCCAGCAACCTGCCGCCTAGCGGGCGGGAGACCCAATACTTC. Translation gives CASNLPPSGRETQYF. The variable domain in full, with the rest retrieved from reference TRBV7-2 and TRBJ2-5, is GAGVSQSPSNKVTEKGKDVELRCDPISGHTALYWYRQSLGQGLEFLIYFQGNSAPDKSGLPSDRFSAERTGGSVSTLTIQRTQQEDSAVYLCASNLPPSGRETQYFGPGTRLLVL.

This clonotype was seen only a few times. A read error may explain this, as a much larger clone is one base away. The chain recombines TRBV12-3 or TRBV12-4 with TRBJ1-5; D gene uncertain. The CDR3 spans 15 residues. V lost 9 bases and J 3 bases, leaving 18 bases between the germline ends. The CDR3 loop is CASTNSGPANQPQHF. In nucleotides, the CDR3 is TGTGCCAGTACAAATTCGGGCCCCGCCAATCAGCCCCAGCATTTT.

A few counts support this clonotype. One end of the junction does not line up with germline, which may come from a read error. The rearrangement uses TRBV6-2 or TRBV6-3 and TRBJ1-4, with D uncertain. The CDR3 consists of 14 residues. Germline V gene data show CDR1 as MNHEY and CDR2 as SVGEGT. The DNA of the CDR3 is TGTGCCAGCAGTTGGAACGGGGATAATGAAAAACGGTTTTTT. Translation: CASSWNGDNEKRFF.

This clonotype was observed a handful of times. The rearrangement uses TRBV13 and TRBJ2-5, with TRBD1 as a possible D gene (5 bases). Trimming cost V 5 bases and J 11 bases, with 18 bases left between them. The CDR3 contains 13 residues. The germline V gene encodes CDR1 PRHDT and CDR2 FYEKMQ (reference sequence). CDR3 residues: CASSPSTDSEQYF. The CDR3 DNA follows: TGTGCCAGCAGCCCCTCGACAGACTCGGAGCAGTACTTC.

This clonotype was seen more than once but under ten times. This rearrangement joins TRBV7-3 to TRBJ1-1; possibly TRBD1 for D (6 bases). Germline lookup yields CDR1 SGHTA and CDR2 FQGTGA. Deletions cut 6 bases from V and 2 bases from J, with 10 bases between. This CDR3 is 13 amino acids long. The CDR3 nucleotides are TGTGCCAGCAGTCGCGGGACAAACACTGAAGCTTTCTTT. Its translation: CASSRGTNTEAFF.

This clonotype was observed at least ten times. J is TRBJ2-7 and V is TRBV7-9; 9 bases fit TRBD1. The CDR3 has 15 amino acids. V was clipped by 11 bases and J by 2 bases; unmatched bases: 13. Germline assignment: CDR1 SEHNR and CDR2 FQNEAQ (reference sequence). CDR3 loop: CAQVFSGQGTYEQYF. The CDR3 coding sequence is TGTGCCCAGGTGTTTTCGGGACAGGGCACCTACGAGCAGTACTTC.

The gene calls are TRBV24-1 and TRBJ2-3; D is undetermined. CDR3 length: 12 amino acids. CDR1 and CDR2 from the germline V gene are KGHDR and SFDVKD. V was trimmed by 3 bases and J by 4 bases, leaving 4 bases between them. CDR3 residues: CATSDTADTQYF. CDR3 coding DNA: TGTGCCACCAGTGATACGGCAGATACGCAGTATTTT.